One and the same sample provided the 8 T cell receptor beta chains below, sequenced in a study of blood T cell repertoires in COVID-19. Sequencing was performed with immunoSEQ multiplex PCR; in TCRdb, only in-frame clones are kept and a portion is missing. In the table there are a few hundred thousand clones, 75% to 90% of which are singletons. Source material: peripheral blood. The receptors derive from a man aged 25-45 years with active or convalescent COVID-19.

The CDR3 sequence is CASSLDRTNTEAFF. In DNA form, the CDR3 reads TGCGCCAGCAGCCTGGACAGAACGAACACTGAAGCTTTCTTT. This chain connects TRBV5-1 to TRBJ1-1; possibly TRBD1 for D (6 bases). Germline-derived CDR1 and CDR2 are SGHRS and YFSETQ. The CDR3 contains 14 residues. Trimming took 4 bases from V and 1 from J, leaving 11 bases between them.

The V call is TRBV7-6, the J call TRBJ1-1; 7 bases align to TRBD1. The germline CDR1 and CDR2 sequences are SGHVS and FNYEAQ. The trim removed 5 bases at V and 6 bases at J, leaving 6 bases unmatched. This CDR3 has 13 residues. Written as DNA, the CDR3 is TGTGCCAGCAGCCCGGGACAGCAGCCTGAAGCTTTCTTT. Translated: CASSPGQQPEAFF.

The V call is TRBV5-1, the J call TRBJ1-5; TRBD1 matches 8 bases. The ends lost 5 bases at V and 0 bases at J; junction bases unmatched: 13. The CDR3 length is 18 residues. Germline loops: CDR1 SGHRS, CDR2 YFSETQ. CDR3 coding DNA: TGCGCCAGCAGACGGGACAGGTCGACCCCTTATAGCAATCAGCCCCAGCATTTT. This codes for CASRRDRSTPYSNQPQHF.

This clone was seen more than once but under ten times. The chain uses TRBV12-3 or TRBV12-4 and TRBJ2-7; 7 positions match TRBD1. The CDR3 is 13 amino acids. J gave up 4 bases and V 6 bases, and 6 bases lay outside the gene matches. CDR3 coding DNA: TGTGCCAGCAGCGACAGGGACATATACGAGCAGTACTTC. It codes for CASSDRDIYEQYF.

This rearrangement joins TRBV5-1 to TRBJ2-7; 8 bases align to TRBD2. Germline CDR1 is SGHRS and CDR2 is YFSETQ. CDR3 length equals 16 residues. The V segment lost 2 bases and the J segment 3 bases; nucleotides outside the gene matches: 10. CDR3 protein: CASSLLPGLVVYEQYF. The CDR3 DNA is TGCGCCAGCAGCTTACTACCGGGACTAGTAGTCTACGAGCAGTACTTC.

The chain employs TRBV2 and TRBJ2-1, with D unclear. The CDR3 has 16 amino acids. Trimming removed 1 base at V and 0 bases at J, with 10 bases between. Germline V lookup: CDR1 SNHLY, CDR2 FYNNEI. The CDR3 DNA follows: TGTGCCAGCAGTGAAGATGCGGCCGGCTCCTACAATGAGCAGTTCTTC. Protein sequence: CASSEDAAGSYNEQFF.

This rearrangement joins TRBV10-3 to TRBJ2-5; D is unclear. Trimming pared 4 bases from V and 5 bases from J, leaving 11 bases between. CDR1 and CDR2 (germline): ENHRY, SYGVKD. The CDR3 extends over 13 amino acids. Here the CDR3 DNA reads TGTGCCATCAGTGGACCAGCGTTGGAGACCCAGTACTTC. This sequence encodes CAISGPALETQYF.

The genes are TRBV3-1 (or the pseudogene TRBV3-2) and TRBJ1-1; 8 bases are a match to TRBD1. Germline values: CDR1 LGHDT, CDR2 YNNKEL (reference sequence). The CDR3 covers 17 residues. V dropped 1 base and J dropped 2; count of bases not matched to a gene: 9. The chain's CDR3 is CASSQVGDRLTNTEAFF. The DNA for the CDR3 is TGTGCCAGCAGCCAAGTCGGGGACAGGTTAACTAACACTGAAGCTTTCTTT.